Listed below are T cell receptor beta chains from one sample, sequenced in a study of PD-L1 blockade in urothelial cancer. TCRdb's copy holds only in-frame clones and misses some; the assay was immunoSEQ multiplex PCR. The profile shows roughly 20,000 clones, just over 85% of them singletons. The starting material was PBMCs, obtained around atezolizumab (anti-PD-L1) treatment. Receptors originate from a man over 45 with urothelial cancer. CDR3s leave out the opening cysteine and the closing phenylalanine or tryptophan. Fields, in order: CDR3 protein, J gene, V gene, clone size. Size is stated for part of the rows, as once, few or many counts, or as a class when the clone is expanded.

ASSLFPVASGSSDTQY,TRBJ2-3,TRBV27,-
ASSFPSGSSGANVLT,TRBJ2-6,TRBV28,-
ASSVGQRNTEAF,TRBJ1-1,TRBV27,-
ASSDGGGYEQY,TRBJ2-7,TRBV6-1,medium-sized
ATVRRGGTEAF,TRBJ1-1,TRBV10-3,once
ASSFSASGYLYEQY,TRBJ2-7,TRBV28,-
ASSYSTKGTGNEQF,TRBJ2-1,TRBV6-5,-
ASTRGIGTSSAF,TRBJ1-1,TRBV6-5,-
ASSDLGQAGGYT,TRBJ1-2,TRBV2,once
ASSPSSRTSGQETQY,TRBJ2-5,TRBV28,-
ATNRDREAYEQY,TRBJ2-7,TRBV15,-
ASTHTAYEQY,TRBJ2-7,TRBV25-1,-
ASSQDSWKPLH,TRBJ1-6,TRBV7-2,-
ASSLSVGKGVYEQY,TRBJ2-7,TRBV5-6,-
ASSQEISRGTEAF,TRBJ1-1,TRBV11-2,once
ASSGQGAGSPLH,TRBJ1-6,TRBV10-1,-
AWTGQHYEQY,TRBJ2-7,TRBV30,-
ASSENVGGTNSYNEQF,TRBJ2-1,TRBV6-1,-
ASSPTADSNQPQH,TRBJ1-5,TRBV6-1,-
ASSVAAGPPYEQY,TRBJ2-7,TRBV9,-
ASSPLAGQSLNTEAF,TRBJ1-1,TRBV18,-
AIGGAF,TRBJ1-1,TRBV7-9,few
ASSLSSTGELF,TRBJ2-2,TRBV7-9,-
ATHSPSGANTGELF,TRBJ2-2,TRBV19,-
ASSNRDSPIAEQY,TRBJ2-7,TRBV9,-
ASSREHGANVLT,TRBJ2-6,TRBV5-8,-
SSRQGVNTGELF,TRBJ2-2,TRBV29-1,-
ASSAPGTSGRETQY,TRBJ2-5,TRBV9,-
SVEDHRATGELF,TRBJ2-2,TRBV29-1,-
ASSFPGTGRSPLH,TRBJ1-6,TRBV7-2,-
ASSSWGPAGETQY,TRBJ2-5,TRBV5-6,few
ASSQEGLAGFSYEQY,TRBJ2-7,TRBV4-1,-
ASGSGTGSGYT,TRBJ1-2,TRBV19,few
SVASGRDHEQY,TRBJ2-7,TRBV29-1,-
ASRSQGIGTGELF,TRBJ2-2,TRBV6-4,once
ASSLGTSGGPKEQF,TRBJ2-1,TRBV7-6,-
ASTQRGSGNTIY,TRBJ1-3,TRBV14,-
SVEVGEREWTGELF,TRBJ2-2,TRBV29-1,once
ASSVLVSYEQY,TRBJ2-7,TRBV7-9,-
ASSLYRLAGYNEQF,TRBJ2-1,TRBV28,-
ASHYRNEQF,TRBJ2-1,TRBV19,-
ASSDVPGGEETQY,TRBJ2-5,TRBV4-1,-
ASRGLADTQY,TRBJ2-3,TRBV27,-
ASSSTQGNTIY,TRBJ1-3,TRBV7-2,-
ASSWIETGQETQY,TRBJ2-5,TRBV25-1,-
ASSLWTGKNEQY,TRBJ2-7,TRBV28,few
ASSISGENTGELF,TRBJ2-2,TRBV5-1,-
ASSFRRGGSGETQY,TRBJ2-5,TRBV19,-
ASSRTGTSGQTSTDTQY,TRBJ2-3,TRBV5-1,-
ASKLGTGGTEQF,TRBJ2-1,TRBV27,once
ASSQNIQVYNEQF,TRBJ2-1,TRBV4-2,-